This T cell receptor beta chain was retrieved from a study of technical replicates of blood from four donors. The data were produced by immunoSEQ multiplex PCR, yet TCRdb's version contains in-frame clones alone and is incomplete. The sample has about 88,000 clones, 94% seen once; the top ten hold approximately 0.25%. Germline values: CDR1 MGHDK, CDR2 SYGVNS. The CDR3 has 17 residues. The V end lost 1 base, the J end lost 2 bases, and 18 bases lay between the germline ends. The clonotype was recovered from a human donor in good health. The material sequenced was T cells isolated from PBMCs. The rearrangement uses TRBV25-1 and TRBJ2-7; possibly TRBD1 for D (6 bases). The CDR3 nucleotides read TGTGCCAGCAGTGAATCCCCCAATCTAGGGGGAGCCTACGAGCAGTACTTC. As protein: CASSESPNLGGAYEQYF.